This entry lists 7 T cell receptor beta chains sequenced from one sample in a study of blood T cell repertoires in COVID-19. Libraries were prepared by immunoSEQ multiplex PCR; TCRdb keeps only in-frame clonotypes and omits some of them. The sample lists 310,000 or so clones; over 80% were seen once. Material for sequencing was PBMCs or T cells enriched from blood (not recorded which). All receptors derive from a woman under 30 who had recovered from COVID-19.

This clone was picked up a small number of times. This chain connects TRBV11-2 to TRBJ1-4, with 9 bases lining up with TRBD1. This CDR3 is 14 amino acids long. The germline V gene has CDR1 SGHAT and CDR2 FQNNGV. The trim removed 5 bases at V and 5 bases at J, leaving 3 bases unmatched. The CDR3 region is CASSLDRGNEKLFF. In nucleotides, the CDR3 is TGTGCCAGCAGCCTGGACAGGGGAAATGAAAAACTGTTTTTT.

The chain has TRBV10-3 and TRBJ1-3; D is unclear. Trimming pared 6 bases from V and 0 bases from J, leaving 9 bases between. This CDR3 comprises 14 residues. Germline V gene sequence: CDR1 ENHRY, CDR2 SYGVKD. CDR3 in DNA: TGTGCCATCAGAACAGCCTACTCTGGAAACACCATATATTTT. It codes for CAIRTAYSGNTIYF.

This clone occurred a few times. The gene calls are TRBV29-1 and TRBJ2-3; 7 nucleotides agree with TRBD2. The CDR3 is 14 residues long. V trimming: 0 bases; J trimming: 3 bases; junction bases outside the gene matches: 3. Germline V gene lookup returns CDR1 SQVTM and CDR2 ANQGSEA. The CDR3 reads CSVEEGGGTDTQYF. Written as DNA, the CDR3 is TGCAGCGTTGAAGAAGGCGGGGGTACAGATACGCAGTATTTT.

The rearrangement joins TRBV7-2 to TRBJ1-2, with a weak D call TRBD1 (6 bases). Germline loops: CDR1 SGHTA, CDR2 FQGNSA. The CDR3 is made up of 15 amino acids. Trimming left V 1 base short and J 5 bases short, with 14 bases between. CDR3: CASSLVLRQGYGYTF. In nucleotides, the CDR3 is TGTGCCAGCAGCTTAGTTCTTCGGCAGGGGTATGGCTACACCTTC. The full variable domain, completed using reference TRBV7-2 and TRBJ1-2, is GAGVSQSPSNKVTEKGKDVELRCDPISGHTALYWYRQSLGQGLEFLIYFQGNSAPDKSGLPSDRFSAERTGGSVSTLTIQRTQQEDSAVYLCASSLVLRQGYGYTFGSGTRLTVV.

The chain carries TRBV7-9 and TRBJ2-5; the D is unclear. V dropped 4 bases and J dropped 2 bases, with 5 bases sitting between them. Germline assignment: CDR1 SEHNR and CDR2 FQNEAQ (reference sequence). The CDR3 runs to 12 residues. The DNA of the CDR3 is TGTGCCAGCAGCTCCCCTCAAGAGACCCAGTACTTC. It translates to CASSSPQETQYF.

A few counts support this clone. The chain recombines TRBV10-3 with TRBJ2-7; 10 bases are shared with TRBD2. J gave up 1 base and V 6 bases, and 9 bases lay outside the gene matches. Germline CDR1 is ENHRY and CDR2 is SYGVKD. This CDR3 has 16 residues. CDR3 region: CAISGAPSGSSYEQYF. The CDR3 bases are TGTGCCATCAGCGGAGCCCCTAGCGGGAGTTCCTACGAGCAGTACTTC.

The chain links TRBV7-3 to TRBJ2-5; the D gene is possibly TRBD1 (5 bases). Deletions cut 2 bases from V and 1 base from J, with 11 bases between. Germline CDR1 reads SGHTA; CDR2 reads FQGTGA. There are 15 residues in the CDR3. The CDR3 sequence: CASSLLGRAQETQYF. CDR3 DNA: TGTGCCAGCAGCTTACTAGGCAGGGCCCAAGAGACCCAGTACTTC.